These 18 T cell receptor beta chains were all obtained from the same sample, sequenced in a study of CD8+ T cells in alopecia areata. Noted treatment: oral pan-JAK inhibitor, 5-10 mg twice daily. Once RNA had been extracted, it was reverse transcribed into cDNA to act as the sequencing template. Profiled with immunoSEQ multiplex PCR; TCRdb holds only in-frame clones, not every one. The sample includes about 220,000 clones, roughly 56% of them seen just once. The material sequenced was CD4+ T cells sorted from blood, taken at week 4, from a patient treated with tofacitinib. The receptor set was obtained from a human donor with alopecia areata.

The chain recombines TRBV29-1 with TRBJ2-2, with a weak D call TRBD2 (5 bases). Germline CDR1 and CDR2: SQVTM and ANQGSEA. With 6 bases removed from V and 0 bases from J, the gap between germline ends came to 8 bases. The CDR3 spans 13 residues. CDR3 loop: CSVVASNTGELFF. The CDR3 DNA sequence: TGCAGCGTCGTAGCGTCGAACACCGGGGAGCTGTTTTTT.

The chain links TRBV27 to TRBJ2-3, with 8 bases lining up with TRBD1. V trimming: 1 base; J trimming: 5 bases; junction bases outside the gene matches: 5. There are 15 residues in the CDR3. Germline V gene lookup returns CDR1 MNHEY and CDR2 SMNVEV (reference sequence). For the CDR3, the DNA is TGTGCCAGCAGTTTATGGGGACAGGACGGAGATACGCAGTATTTT. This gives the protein CASSLWGQDGDTQYF.

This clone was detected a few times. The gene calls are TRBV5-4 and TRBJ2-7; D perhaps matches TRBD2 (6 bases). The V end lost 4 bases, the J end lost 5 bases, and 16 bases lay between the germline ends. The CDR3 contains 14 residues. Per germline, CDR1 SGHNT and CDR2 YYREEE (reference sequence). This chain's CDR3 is CASSARDSLNEQYF. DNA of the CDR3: TGTGCCAGCAGCGCCAGGGACTCCCTAAACGAGCAGTACTTC.

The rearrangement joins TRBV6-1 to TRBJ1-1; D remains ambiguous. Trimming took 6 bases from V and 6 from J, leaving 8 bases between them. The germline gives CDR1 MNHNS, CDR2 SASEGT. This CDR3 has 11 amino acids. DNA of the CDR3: TGTGCCAGCAGCGGAAGGTCTGAAGCTTTCTTT. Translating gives CASSGRSEAFF.

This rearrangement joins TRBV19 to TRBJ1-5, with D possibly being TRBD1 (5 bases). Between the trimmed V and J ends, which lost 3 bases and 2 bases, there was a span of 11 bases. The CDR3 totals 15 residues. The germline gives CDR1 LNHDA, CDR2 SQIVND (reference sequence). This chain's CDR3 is CASSITRGGNQPQHF. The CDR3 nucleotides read TGTGCCAGTAGTATTACCAGAGGGGGCAATCAGCCCCAGCATTTT. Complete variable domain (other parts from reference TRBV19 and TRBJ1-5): DGGITQSPKYLFRKEGQNVTLSCEQNLNHDAMYWYRQDPGQGLRLIYYSQIVNDFQKGDIAEGYSVSREKKESFPLTVTSAQKNPTAFYLCASSITRGGNQPQHFGDGTRLSIL.

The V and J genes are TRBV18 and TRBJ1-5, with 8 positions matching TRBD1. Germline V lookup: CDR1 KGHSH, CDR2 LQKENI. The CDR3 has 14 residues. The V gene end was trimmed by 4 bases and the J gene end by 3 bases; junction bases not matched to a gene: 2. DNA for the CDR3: TGTGCCAGCTCACGGACAGGGTCCAATCAGCCCCAGCATTTT. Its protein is CASSRTGSNQPQHF.

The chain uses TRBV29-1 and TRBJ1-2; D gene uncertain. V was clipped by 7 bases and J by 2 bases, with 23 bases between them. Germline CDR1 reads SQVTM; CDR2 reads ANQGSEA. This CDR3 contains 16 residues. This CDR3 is CSARIGSGLGNYGYTF. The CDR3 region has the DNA TGCAGCGCCCGTATCGGATCGGGTCTTGGGAACTATGGCTACACCTTC.

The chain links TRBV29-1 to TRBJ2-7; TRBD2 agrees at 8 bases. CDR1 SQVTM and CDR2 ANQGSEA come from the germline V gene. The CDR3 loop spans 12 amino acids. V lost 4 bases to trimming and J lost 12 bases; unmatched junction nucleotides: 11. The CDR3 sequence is CSVALLSGGTYF. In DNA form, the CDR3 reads TGCAGCGTTGCTCTCCTGAGCGGGGGTACGTACTTC.

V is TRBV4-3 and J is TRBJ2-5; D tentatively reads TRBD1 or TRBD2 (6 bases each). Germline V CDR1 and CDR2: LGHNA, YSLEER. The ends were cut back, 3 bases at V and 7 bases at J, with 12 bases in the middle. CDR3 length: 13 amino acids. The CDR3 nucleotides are TGCGCCAGCAGCCAGAACGAGGGGGGGACCCAGTACTTC. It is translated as CASSQNEGGTQYF.

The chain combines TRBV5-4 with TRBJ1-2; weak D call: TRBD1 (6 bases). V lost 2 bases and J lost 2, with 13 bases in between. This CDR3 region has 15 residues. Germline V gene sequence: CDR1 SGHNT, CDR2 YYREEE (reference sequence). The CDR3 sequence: CASSLQSTGNYGYTF. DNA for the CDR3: TGTGCCAGCAGCTTACAATCGACAGGAAACTATGGCTACACCTTC.

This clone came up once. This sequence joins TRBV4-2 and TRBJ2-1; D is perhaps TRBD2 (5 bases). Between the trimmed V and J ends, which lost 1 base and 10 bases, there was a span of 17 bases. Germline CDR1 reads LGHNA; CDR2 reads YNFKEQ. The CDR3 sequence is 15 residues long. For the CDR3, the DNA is TGTGCCAGCAGCCAAGTTGGTTTTGTGGGAGAGGAGCAGTTCTTC. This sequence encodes CASSQVGFVGEEQFF.

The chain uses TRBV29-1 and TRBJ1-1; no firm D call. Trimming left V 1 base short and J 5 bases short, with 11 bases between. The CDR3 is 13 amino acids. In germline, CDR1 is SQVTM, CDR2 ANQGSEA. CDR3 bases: TGCAGCGTTGAAGGGGTGGAACAGACTGAAGCTTTCTTT. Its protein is CSVEGVEQTEAFF.

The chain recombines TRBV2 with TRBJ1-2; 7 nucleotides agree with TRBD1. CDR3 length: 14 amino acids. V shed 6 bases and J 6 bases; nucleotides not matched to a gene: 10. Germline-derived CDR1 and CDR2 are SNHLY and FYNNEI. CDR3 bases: TGTGCCAGCAGGGAGACAGGGAGTGCCGATGGCTACACCTTC. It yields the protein CASRETGSADGYTF.

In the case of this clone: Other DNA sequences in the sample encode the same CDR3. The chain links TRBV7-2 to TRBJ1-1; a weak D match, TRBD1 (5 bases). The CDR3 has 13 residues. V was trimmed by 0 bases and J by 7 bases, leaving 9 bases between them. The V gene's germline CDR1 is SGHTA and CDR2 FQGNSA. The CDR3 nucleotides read TGTGCCAGCAGCTTAGCCGACAGATTTGAAGCTTTCTTT. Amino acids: CASSLADRFEAFF.

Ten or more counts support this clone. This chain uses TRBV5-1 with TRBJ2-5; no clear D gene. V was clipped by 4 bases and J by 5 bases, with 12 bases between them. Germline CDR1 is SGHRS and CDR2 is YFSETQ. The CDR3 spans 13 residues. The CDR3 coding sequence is TGCGCCAGCAGCCCCCTGGAAATCGAGACCCAGTACTTC. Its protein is CASSPLEIETQYF.

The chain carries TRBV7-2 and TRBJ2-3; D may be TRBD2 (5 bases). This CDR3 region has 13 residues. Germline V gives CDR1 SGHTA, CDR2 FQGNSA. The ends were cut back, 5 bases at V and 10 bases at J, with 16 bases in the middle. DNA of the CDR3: TGTGCCAGCAGCCCTGGCGGGTTGTTTGCGCAGTATTTT. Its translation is CASSPGGLFAQYF.

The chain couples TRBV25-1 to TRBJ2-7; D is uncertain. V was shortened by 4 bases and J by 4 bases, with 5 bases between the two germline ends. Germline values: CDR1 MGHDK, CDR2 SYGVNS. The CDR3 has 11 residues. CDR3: CASSVGYEQYF. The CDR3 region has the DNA TGTGCCAGCAGTGTGGGTTACGAGCAGTACTTC.

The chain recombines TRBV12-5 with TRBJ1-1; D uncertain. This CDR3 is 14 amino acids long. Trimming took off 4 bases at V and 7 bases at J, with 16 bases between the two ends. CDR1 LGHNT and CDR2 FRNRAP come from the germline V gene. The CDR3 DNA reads TGTGCTAGTGGTTCTCTGAATGAGGGAGATGAAGCTTTCTTT. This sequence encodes CASGSLNEGDEAFF.